The clone carrying this T cell receptor beta chain was seen at least ten times. Its target is unknown. Time point indicated: patch test 2, 6 weeks after DPC sensitization. Treatment defined: therapeutic diphenylcyclopropenone sensitization with weekly scalp DPC. Each patch test followed a blood draw. This sample was included in a study of human T cells and chemical hapten exposure. Looking at the study overall: Patch testing was performed with 0.01% DPC on the upper back, with reading at 6 days. General observations from the study: Following DPC sensitization, TCRs present above 1 in 1000 frequency showed no change.

Germline V lookup: CDR1 SNHLY, CDR2 FYNNEI. V lost 5 bases and J 3 bases, leaving 2 bases between the germline ends. This CDR3 contains 11 residues. It was the library that attached unique molecular identifiers to individual cDNA molecules. TCRdb fed the RACE reads into MiXCR, producing one record per CDR3 protein. The profile shows approximately 75,000 distinct CDR3 sequences, 8.5% of them singletons. The V gene is TRBV2, the J gene TRBJ1-5; no clear D gene. This TCR was recovered from a woman between 45 and 60 years old with alopecia areata. Some clones in this sample may be carry-over from other donors' samples. The specimen comprised whole blood, sampled in connection with sensitization to the hapten diphenylcyclopropenone (DPC). For the CDR3, the DNA is TGTGCCAGCAGTAACAATCAGCCCCAGCATTTT. Residues: CASSNNQPQHF.